The 26 T cell receptor beta chains reported below all come from one sample, sequenced in a study of cytomegalovirus exposure and HLA in healthy donors. The PCR employed 60 Vbeta primers together with 13 Jbeta primers. Assay used: immunoSEQ multiplex PCR; TCRdb lists only in-frame clones, some missing. The top ten hold 1.4% of the sample, which has 180,000 or so clones, about 85% seen once. Input material: PBMCs. The source is a girl between 10 and 17 years old in good health and CMV-seropositive.

This clone was recorded once. The junction departs from germline at one end; a sequencing error may be responsible. Here the CDR3 reads CASSLSSVQETQYF. The CDR3 DNA follows: TGTGCTAGCAGCTTATCGAGCGTTCAAGAGACCCAGTACTTC. The chain employs TRBV7-7 and TRBJ2-5; D remains unclear. CDR1 is SSHAT, CDR2 FNYEAQ, per germline (reference sequence). This CDR3 spans 14 amino acids.

V and J are TRBV7-9 and TRBJ1-1; a possible D gene is TRBD1 (5 bases). V was pared by 4 bases and J by 3 bases, with 15 bases between. The CDR3 covers 15 residues. CDR1 is SEHNR and CDR2 is FQNEAQ in the germline V gene (reference sequence). The CDR3 region is CASSSLRTPHTEAFF. The CDR3 nucleotides read TGTGCCAGCAGCTCGTTACGGACACCCCACACTGAAGCTTTCTTT.

This sequence joins TRBV5-1 and TRBJ2-3; perhaps TRBD2 as D (6 bases). The CDR3 has 14 amino acids. V shed 4 bases and J shed 2 bases, with 11 bases lying between them. Germline CDR1 SGHRS, CDR2 YFSETQ. Written as DNA, the CDR3 is TGCGCCAGCAGCCCGGGACTGAACACAGATACGCAGTATTTT. Residues: CASSPGLNTDTQYF.

This chain joins TRBV7-2 and TRBJ2-2, with D possibly TRBD1 on 5 matching bases. This CDR3 has 13 amino acids. The germline V and J ends were trimmed by 3 bases and 6 bases, with 8 bases remaining between them. Germline V gene lookup returns CDR1 SGHTA and CDR2 FQGNSA. This CDR3 is CASSLLGAGELFF. The CDR3 DNA follows: TGTGCCAGCAGCTTGTTAGGGGCCGGGGAGCTGTTTTTT. Together with reference TRBV7-2 and TRBJ2-2, the CDR3 gives the full variable domain: GAGVSQSPSNKVTEKGKDVELRCDPISGHTALYWYRQSLGQGLEFLIYFQGNSAPDKSGLPSDRFSAERTGGSVSTLTIQRTQQEDSAVYLCASSLLGAGELFFGEGSRLTVL.

The chain has TRBV4-3 and TRBJ2-7, with D hard to call. The CDR3 contains 14 residues. Germline CDR1 reads LGHNA; CDR2 reads YSLEER. The V end was cut by 0 bases, the J end by 3 bases, with 9 bases between. CDR3 in amino acids: CASSQDLNDYEQYF. The CDR3 DNA follows: TGCGCCAGCAGCCAAGATCTAAACGACTACGAGCAGTACTTC.

This clone was counted a single time. The chain uses TRBV15 and TRBJ2-5, with 11 bases fitting TRBD2. From germline, CDR1 is LNHNV and CDR2 YYDKDF (reference sequence). With V trimmed by 1 base and J by 5 bases, 12 bases remained unmatched. The CDR3 loop spans 18 amino acids. CDR3 loop: CATSRGQGTSGLGETQYF. The CDR3 coding sequence is TGTGCCACCAGCAGAGGACAAGGGACTAGCGGTTTGGGTGAGACCCAGTACTTC.

The gene calls are TRBV7-7 and TRBJ2-1; weak D call: TRBD1 (6 bases). Trimming cost V 1 base and J 3 bases, with 16 bases left between them. Germline V lookup: CDR1 SSHAT, CDR2 FNYEAQ (reference sequence). CDR3 length: 17 residues. The CDR3 region is CASSLGGPLEGYNEQFF. The CDR3 DNA reads as TGTGCCAGCAGCTTAGGGGGGCCTTTAGAGGGCTACAATGAGCAGTTCTTC. The full variable domain, in which reference TRBV7-7 and TRBJ2-1 provide the parts outside the CDR3, is GAGVSQSPRYKVTKRGQDVTLRCDPISSHATLYWYQQALGQGPEFLTYFNYEAQPDKSGLPSDRFSAERPEGSISTLTIQRTEQRDSAMYRCASSLGGPLEGYNEQFFGPGTRLTVL.

The CDR3 is CATSREGELAGDTQYF. In DNA, the CDR3 is TGTGCCACCAGCAGAGAGGGTGAACTAGCGGGCGATACGCAGTATTTT. V is TRBV15 and J is TRBJ2-3, with 9 bases matching TRBD2. The CDR3 is 16 residues long. CDR1 is LNHNV and CDR2 is YYDKDF in the germline V gene (reference sequence). V was clipped by 0 bases and J by 6 bases; unmatched bases: 7.

J is TRBJ1-1 and V is TRBV7-9; D is unresolved. V lost 5 bases, J lost 2 bases, and 12 bases lay in between. Germline CDR1 reads SEHNR; CDR2 reads FQNEAQ (reference sequence). The length of the CDR3 is 14 residues. CDR3 residues: CASSHVRANTEAFF. CDR3 sequence (DNA): TGTGCCAGCAGCCATGTGAGGGCCAACACTGAAGCTTTCTTT.

The chain uses TRBV30 and TRBJ1-2, with D possibly matching TRBD1 (6 bases). The germline V gene encodes CDR1 GTSNPN and CDR2 SVGIG (reference sequence). The CDR3 runs 13 residues. Between the trimmed V and J ends, which lost 0 bases and 4 bases, there was a span of 9 bases. CDR3 protein: CAWSVQGGYGYTF. The CDR3 coding sequence is TGTGCCTGGAGTGTACAGGGTGGCTATGGCTACACCTTC.

V and J are TRBV29-1 and TRBJ2-1; TRBD2 aligns across 7 bases. The CDR3 spans 15 residues. CDR1 is SQVTM, CDR2 ANQGSEA, per germline. V was clipped by 8 bases and J by 1 base; unmatched bases: 11. CDR3 amino acids: CSPKRREKSYNEQFF. The CDR3 region has the DNA TGCAGCCCCAAGCGGCGGGAGAAGTCCTACAATGAGCAGTTCTTC.

V is TRBV6-5 and J is TRBJ1-4, with D perhaps TRBD1 (6 bases). From germline, CDR1 is MNHEY and CDR2 SVGAGI. This CDR3 spans 15 amino acids. The V end lost 6 bases, the J end lost 2 bases, and 13 bases lay between the germline ends. The CDR3 bases are TGTGCCAGCAGACAGCCGGGGGGCACTAATGAAAAACTGTTTTTT. Translation gives CASRQPGGTNEKLFF.

The rearrangement uses TRBV18 and TRBJ2-7, with 7 bases matching TRBD2. The CDR3 has 15 residues. With 5 bases clipped from V and 3 bases from J, the junction kept 10 bases outside the gene matches. Germline V gene sequence: CDR1 KGHSH, CDR2 LQKENI. Here the CDR3 DNA reads TGTGCCAGCTCATCTACCGGGACTAACTACTACGAGCAGTACTTC. It specifies CASSSTGTNYYEQYF.

V gene TRBV12-1 combines with J gene TRBJ2-3; the table calls TRBD1, which could not be checked here. TRBV12-1 is designated a pseudogene. The CDR3 is 16 residues long. The CDR3 DNA follows: TGTGCCAGCAGCCAACCTACACAGGTGATCACAGATACGCAGTATTTT. Translation gives CASSQPTQVITDTQYF.

This clone was observed a few times. The rearrangement links TRBV2 to TRBJ1-5; no firm D call. The CDR3 is 15 residues long. Germline V gives CDR1 SNHLY, CDR2 FYNNEI. V shed 3 bases and J shed 3 bases, with 12 bases lying between them. The CDR3 here is CASSEEALVNQPQHF. CDR3 nucleotides: TGTGCCAGCAGTGAGGAGGCATTGGTCAATCAGCCCCAGCATTTT. Supplemented by reference TRBV2 and TRBJ1-5, the full variable domain reads EPEVTQTPSHQVTQMGQEVILRCVPISNHLYFYWYRQILGQKVEFLVSFYNNEISEKSEIFDDQFSVERPDGSNFTLKIRSTKLEDSAMYFCASSEEALVNQPQHFGDGTRLSIL.

This sequence joins TRBV2 and TRBJ1-5; the D gene is possibly TRBD1 (6 bases). CDR3 length: 13 residues. Germline V gene sequence: CDR1 SNHLY, CDR2 FYNNEI. V shed 5 bases and J shed 6 bases, with 11 bases lying between them. CDR3 loop: CASSYREGQPQHF. CDR3 in DNA: TGTGCCAGCAGTTACAGGGAGGGTCAGCCCCAGCATTTT.

The chain employs TRBV27 and TRBJ2-1; 8 bases are shared with TRBD2. J lost 7 bases, V lost 3 bases, and 5 bases had no gene match. CDR3 length: 14 amino acids. CDR1 is MNHEY, CDR2 SMNVEV, per germline (reference sequence). The CDR3 DNA follows: TGTGCCAGCAGTTTCGTCAGCGGGAGAAATGAGCAGTTCTTC. This gives the protein CASSFVSGRNEQFF.

The V call is TRBV12-5, the J call TRBJ2-5; 10 positions match TRBD1. J gave up 5 bases and V 8 bases, and 5 bases lay outside the gene matches. CDR3 length equals 13 residues. Germline CDR1 and CDR2: LGHNT and FRNRAP. CDR3 loop: CASTPDRGETQYF. CDR3 in DNA: TGTGCTAGTACTCCGGACAGGGGGGAGACCCAGTACTTC. The full variable domain, with the rest looked up from reference TRBV12-5 and TRBJ2-5, is DARVTQTPRHKVTEMGQEVTMRCQPILGHNTVFWYRQTMMQGLELLAYFRNRAPLDDSGMPKDRFSAEMPDATLATLKIQPSEPRDSAVYFCASTPDRGETQYFGPGTRLLVL.

The chain couples TRBV5-1 to TRBJ2-7; 10 nucleotides align to TRBD2. Unmatched junction bases numbered 6, after V lost 0 bases and J lost 3 bases. Germline V lookup: CDR1 SGHRS, CDR2 YFSETQ. There are 16 residues in the CDR3. CDR3 nucleotide sequence: TGCGCCAGCAGCTTGGTGGCTAGCGGGAGTCTCTACGAGCAGTACTTC. As protein: CASSLVASGSLYEQYF.

The chain employs TRBV6-5 and TRBJ2-7; tentative D call: TRBD2 (7 bases). Germline CDR1 MNHEY, CDR2 SVGAGI. The CDR3 runs to 15 residues. Deletions cut 6 bases from V and 3 bases from J, with 18 bases between. Here the CDR3 DNA reads TGTGCCAGCAGCTGGGGGGGCTCTAGACTCTACGAGCAGTACTTC. It yields the protein CASSWGGSRLYEQYF.

The chain recombines TRBV27 with TRBJ2-1, with 9 bases aligning to TRBD2. CDR3 size: 16 residues. Germline-derived CDR1 and CDR2 are MNHEY and SMNVEV (reference sequence). Trimming at V came to 0 bases and at J to 0 bases, leaving 0 bases not matched to a gene. CDR3 sequence reads: CASSLSSGSSYNEQFF. The CDR3, as DNA: TGTGCCAGCAGTTTATCTAGCGGGAGCTCCTACAATGAGCAGTTCTTC.

This clone was observed a single time. V is TRBV30 and J is TRBJ1-5; no reliable D call. The germline V gene has CDR1 GTSNPN and CDR2 SVGIG (reference sequence). The CDR3 is 12 amino acids. The germline V and J ends were trimmed by 3 bases and 2 bases, with 5 bases remaining between them. The CDR3 DNA is TGTGCCTGGAGCGGGGGCAATCAGCCCCAGCATTTT. Protein: CAWSGGNQPQHF. Using reference TRBV30 and TRBJ1-5 for the parts outside the CDR3, the full variable domain is SQTIHQWPATLVQPVGSPLSLECTVEGTSNPNLYWYRQAAGRGLQLLFYSVGIGQISSEVPQNLSASRPQDRQFILSSKKLLLSDSGFYLCAWSGGNQPQHFGDGTRLSIL.

With respect to this clone: One end of the junction varies from germline; a read error may be responsible. The genes are TRBV2 and TRBJ1-2; TRBD1 is a possible D gene (6 bases). Germline values: CDR1 SNHLY, CDR2 FYNNEI. The CDR3 runs to 14 residues. The CDR3 bases are TGTGCCAGCCGTGAGGGGGGAGAGAACTATGGCTACACCTTC. It encodes CASREGGENYGYTF.

This clone was seen once. This chain joins TRBV9 and TRBJ2-6; no firm D call. The ends were cut back, 0 bases at V and 0 bases at J, with 13 bases in the middle. The germline V gene has CDR1 SGDLS and CDR2 YYNGEE. The CDR3 totals 18 residues. The CDR3 region is CASSVGHGGDSGANVLTF. The CDR3 coding sequence is TGTGCCAGCAGCGTAGGGCACGGCGGTGACTCTGGGGCCAACGTCCTGACTTTC. The whole variable domain, remainder taken from reference TRBV9 and TRBJ2-6, is DSGVTQTPKHLITATGQRVTLRCSPRSGDLSVYWYQQSLDQGLQFLIQYYNGEERAKGNILERFSAQQFPDLHSELNLSSLELGDSALYFCASSVGHGGDSGANVLTFGAGSRLTVL.

The chain recombines TRBV6-5 with TRBJ1-6; TRBD1 might be the D (6 bases). Germline V gene sequence: CDR1 MNHEY, CDR2 SVGAGI. V shed 6 bases and J shed 7 bases, with 13 bases lying between them. This CDR3 is built from 14 residues. CDR3 loop: CASSLGTPNSPLHF. The CDR3 region has the DNA TGTGCCAGCAGCCTCGGGACACCAAATTCACCCCTCCACTTT.

The chain combines TRBV5-1 with TRBJ2-1, with 8 bases matching TRBD1. Per the germline V gene, CDR1 is SGHRS and CDR2 is YFSETQ. The junction had 15 bases not matched to a gene; V was cut back by 4 bases and J by 15 bases. CDR3 size: 14 residues. CDR3 loop: CASSPQHSGQGWFF. The CDR3 DNA sequence: TGCGCCAGCAGCCCCCAACATTCAGGACAGGGATGGTTCTTC.